A selection of T cell receptor beta chains follows, all from one sample in a study of T cell responses to AZD1222 COVID-19 vaccine. Repertoires were generated with immunoSEQ multiplex PCR, while TCRdb's copy carries only in-frame clones and drops some. The table includes about 150,000 clones, approximately 90% detected once. The input for sequencing was peripheral blood, taken 28 days after the second AZD1222 dose. These receptors all come from an adult who received the AZD1222 COVID-19 vaccine. CDR3s include the opening cysteine and the closing phenylalanine or tryptophan. A D gene is named only where the DNA matches it firmly. Clone size is given for some rows only: seen once, a few or many times, or a class if the clone is expanded.

TRBV7-2	-	TRBJ2-7	-	CASSLEGRLYEQYF	TGTGCCAGCAGCTTAGAGGGACGACTCTACGAGCAGTACTTC
TRBV19	-	TRBJ2-7	few	CASSGDLFYEQYF	TGTGCCAGTAGTGGAGATCTATTTTACGAGCAGTACTTC
TRBV30	-	TRBJ1-4	-	CAWSAGGGKLFF	TGTGCCTGGAGTGCTGGGGGGGGAAAACTGTTTTTT
TRBV4-1	-	TRBJ2-2	-	CASSQVIPIRGGELFF	TGCGCCAGCAGCCAAGTGATCCCCATAAGGGGCGGGGAGCTGTTTTTT
TRBV6-2/TRBV6-3	-	TRBJ2-2	-	CASSPGANTGELFF	TGTGCCAGCAGTCCGGGCGCGAACACCGGGGAGCTGTTTTTT
TRBV3-1/TRBV3-2	-	TRBJ1-1	-	CASSQGGIREAFF	TGTGCCAGCAGCCAAGGAGGAATTAGAGAAGCTTTCTTT
TRBV18	TRBD1	TRBJ2-5	-	CASSPDRVGETQYF	TGTGCCAGCTCACCGGACAGGGTCGGAGAGACCCAGTACTTC
TRBV24-1	-	TRBJ1-5	-	CATSALSLPPF	TGTGCCACCAGTGCCCTGTCGTTGCCCCCTTTT
TRBV7-9	TRBD2	TRBJ2-5	-	CASSYGTSDTYQYF	TGTGCCAGCAGCTACGGGACTAGCGATACCTACCAGTACTTC
TRBV15	-	TRBJ1-1	once	CATSRSAPGRGGTEAFF	TGTGCCACCAGCAGGTCCGCCCCGGGACGGGGGGGAACTGAAGCTTTCTTT
TRBV18	TRBD2	TRBJ2-1	-	CASSPTSGYNEQFF	TGTGCCAGCTCACCGACTAGCGGTTACAATGAGCAGTTCTTC
TRBV14	-	TRBJ2-7	once	CASSFQGSAGQHYEQYF	TGTGCCAGCAGCTTCCAAGGGTCGGCGGGACAACACTACGAGCAGTACTTC
TRBV10-1	TRBD1	TRBJ2-7	-	CASSELLGGPYEQYF	TGCGCCAGCAGTGAGCTGCTAGGGGGCCCCTACGAGCAGTACTTC
TRBV9	TRBD1	TRBJ2-1	-	CASSAPDRGAYEQFF	TGTGCCAGCAGCGCACCGGACAGGGGAGCTTATGAGCAGTTCTTC
TRBV27	-	TRBJ2-2	-	CASSLTWVARKNTGELFF	TGTGCCAGCAGTTTAACTTGGGTAGCCCGAAAAAACACCGGGGAGCTGTTTTTT
TRBV19	-	TRBJ1-1	-	CASSAKTGSSSTEAFF	TGTGCCAGTAGTGCCAAGACCGGCAGTTCGTCCACTGAAGCTTTCTTT